The 2 T cell receptor beta chains below were found in one sample sequenced in a study of tissue T cells after allogeneic stem cell transplantation. TCRdb's copy holds only in-frame clones and misses some; the assay was immunoSEQ multiplex PCR. The sample lists 550 to 800 clones; roughly three quarters were seen once. The source was mid-colon tissue, collected at autopsy. Receptors were obtained from a female patient aged 18-55 years with steroid-refractory graft-versus-host disease after an allogeneic stem cell transplant. A share of the T cells may be of graft donor origin.

The chain employs TRBV15 and TRBJ1-2; TRBD1 agrees at 7 bases. Germline V gene sequence: CDR1 LNHNV, CDR2 YYDKDF (reference sequence). V trimming: 2 bases; J trimming: 1 base; junction bases outside the gene matches: 7. This CDR3 is built from 16 residues. The chain's CDR3 is CATSRSMDRFNYGYTF. For the CDR3, the DNA is TGTGCCACCAGCAGATCTATGGACAGGTTTAACTATGGCTACACCTTC.

The CDR3 sequence is CSARGTGELFF. CDR3 in DNA: TGCAGTGCTAGGGGCACCGGGGAGCTGTTTTTT. The chain joins TRBV20-1 to TRBJ2-2; D gene unclear. The V gene lost 3 bases and the J gene lost 4 bases, with 3 bases spanning the gap. This CDR3 has 11 residues. Germline V gene lookup returns CDR1 DFQATT and CDR2 SNEGSKA (reference sequence).